The clone carrying this TCR beta chain occurred a few times. Its antigen remains unknown. The data are from a study of T cell repertoires in cytomegalovirus infection. Overall study results and limits: It was HLA-C-restricted CMV-specific TCR beta clonotypes that dominated the response ex vivo.

V lost 5 bases and J 2 bases, leaving 13 bases between the germline ends. CDR1 is SGHTA, CDR2 FQGNSA, per germline. The CDR3 contains 14 residues. Using its own MiXCR run on the reads, TCRdb lists one record per CDR3 protein. The data contain under 200,000 distinct CDR3 sequences, approximately 17% of them singletons. This chain joins TRBV7-2 and TRBJ2-7; D uncertain. Sequences were obtained from CD8+ T cells from PBMCs. The origin of this receptor is a human donor in good health (CMV status not recorded). Some clones in this sample may be carry-over from other donors' samples. DNA for the CDR3: TGTGCCAGCAGCGAAGGACGGTACACCTACGAGCAGTACTTC. Protein sequence: CASSEGRYTYEQYF.